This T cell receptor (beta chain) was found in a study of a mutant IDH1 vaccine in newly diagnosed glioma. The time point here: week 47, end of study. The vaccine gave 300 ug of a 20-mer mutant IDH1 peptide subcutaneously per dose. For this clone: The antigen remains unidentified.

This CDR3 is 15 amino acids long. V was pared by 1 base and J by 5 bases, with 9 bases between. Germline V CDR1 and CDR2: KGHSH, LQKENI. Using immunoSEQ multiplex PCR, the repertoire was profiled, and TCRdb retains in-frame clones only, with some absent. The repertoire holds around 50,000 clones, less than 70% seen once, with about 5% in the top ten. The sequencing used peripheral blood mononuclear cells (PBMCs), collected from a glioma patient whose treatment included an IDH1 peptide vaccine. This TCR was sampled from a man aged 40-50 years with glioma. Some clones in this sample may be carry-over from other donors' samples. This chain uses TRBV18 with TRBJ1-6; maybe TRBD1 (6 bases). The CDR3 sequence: CASSPRQADNSPLHF. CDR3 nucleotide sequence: TGTGCCAGCTCACCACGACAGGCCGATAATTCACCCCTCCACTTT.